This T cell receptor beta chain was profiled in a study of T-cell reconstitution after alpha-beta-depleted transplantation in children. Unique molecular identifiers were incorporated during preparation of the TCRbeta library. TCRdb processed the PCR reads anew with MiXCR; each CDR3 protein has one entry. The top ten clones hold 29% of a sample with fewer than 550,000 distinct CDR3 sequences, around 15% of them seen once. This clonotype was detected a few times. Its cognate antigen is unknown. Overall study findings and caveats: Newly made T cells mostly supplied T-cell counts and diversity one year after transplant. Several hundred expanded graft clones reportedly gave rise to the alpha-beta T cells present about two months after transplant.

CDR1 is SGHTA, CDR2 FQGNSA, per germline. CDR3 size: 15 residues. V was trimmed by 4 bases and J by 0 bases, leaving 10 bases between them. J is TRBJ2-1 and V is TRBV7-2, with a possible D match to TRBD1 (6 bases). The source material was PBMCs, mostly from graft donor cells, sampled 360 days after TCRalphabeta/CD19-depleted stem cell transplant. The clonotype was recovered from a boy under two years old who had a stem cell transplant for Wiskott-Aldrich syndrome, so the T cells may come from the graft donor. The CDR3: CASSSRGPSYNEQFF. The CDR3 coding sequence is TGTGCCAGCAGCTCCAGGGGACCCTCCTACAATGAGCAGTTCTTC.